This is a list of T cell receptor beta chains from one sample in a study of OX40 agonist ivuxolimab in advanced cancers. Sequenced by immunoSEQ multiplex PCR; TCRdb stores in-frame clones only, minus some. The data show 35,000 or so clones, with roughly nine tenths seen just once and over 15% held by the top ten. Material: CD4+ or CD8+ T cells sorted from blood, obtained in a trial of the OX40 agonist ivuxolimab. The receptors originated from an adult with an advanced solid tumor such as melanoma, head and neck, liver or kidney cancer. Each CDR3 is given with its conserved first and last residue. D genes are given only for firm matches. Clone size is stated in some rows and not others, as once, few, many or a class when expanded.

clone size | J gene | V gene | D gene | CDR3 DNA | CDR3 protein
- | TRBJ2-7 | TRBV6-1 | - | TGTGCCAGCAGGAGAAGAGGGTACGAGCAGTACTTC | CASRRRGYEQYF
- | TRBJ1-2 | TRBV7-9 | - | TGTGCCAGCAGCCTCGGGGGAGTTGACGGCTACACCTTC | CASSLGGVDGYTF
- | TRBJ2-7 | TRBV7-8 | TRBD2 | TGTGCCAGCAGCCCCGGGACCGGGGGGAACGAGCAGTACTTC | CASSPGTGGNEQYF
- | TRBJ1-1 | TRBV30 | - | TGTGCCTGGAGTGTAAGCAGGGCTGAAGCTTTCTTT | CAWSVSRAEAFF
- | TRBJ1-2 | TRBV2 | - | TGTGCCAGCGATTCGGCGGCCCCTCTCAATGGCTACACCTTC | CASDSAAPLNGYTF
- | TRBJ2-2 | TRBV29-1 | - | TGCAGCGCAGCGGGATGGGACACCAACACCGGGGAGCTGTTTTTT | CSAAGWDTNTGELFF
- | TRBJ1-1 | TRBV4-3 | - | TGCGCCAGCAGCCAAGGTAGCAACACTGAAGCTTTCTTT | CASSQGSNTEAFF
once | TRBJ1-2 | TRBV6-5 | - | TGTGCCAGCAGTCTGACAGCTAACTATGGCTACACCTTC | CASSLTANYGYTF
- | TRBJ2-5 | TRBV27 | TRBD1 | TGTGCCAGCAGTGACAGGGAACCAGAGACCCAGTACTTC | CASSDREPETQYF
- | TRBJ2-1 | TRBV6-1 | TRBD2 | TGTGCCAGCAGTGACTTGACTAGCGGGCTTTACAATGAGCAGTTCTTC | CASSDLTSGLYNEQFF
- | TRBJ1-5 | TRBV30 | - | TGTGCCTGGAGTCTAGGGGTAAGCAATCAGCCCCAGCATTTT | CAWSLGVSNQPQHF
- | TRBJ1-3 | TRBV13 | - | TGTGCCAGCAGCTTGTCAGGGCCCACCGGAAACACCATATATTTT | CASSLSGPTGNTIYF
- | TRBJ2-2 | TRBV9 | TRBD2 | TGTGCCAGCAGCGTTAGCGGGGGGGCGGTCGGGGAGCTGTTTTTT | CASSVSGGAVGELFF
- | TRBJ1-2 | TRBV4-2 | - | TGTGCCAGCAGCCAAGACGCGTTCCCCGATGGCTACACCTTC | CASSQDAFPDGYTF
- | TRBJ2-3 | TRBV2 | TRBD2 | TGTGCCAGCAGTGACCCCCGGCCGGGACTAGAAAAAACGAATACGCAGTATTTT | CASSDPRPGLEKTNTQYF
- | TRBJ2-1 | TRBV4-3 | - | TGCGCCAGCGCTATCGTTGCAGCTTCCGATGAGCAGTTCTTC | CASAIVAASDEQFF
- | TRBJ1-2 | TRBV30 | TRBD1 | TGTGCCTGGAGTGTAGGGACAGAGGGGGTTTATGGCTACACCTTC | CAWSVGTEGVYGYTF
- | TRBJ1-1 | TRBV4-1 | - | TGCGCCAGCAGCCCCCCTGGCCTGAACACTGAAGCTTTCTTT | CASSPPGLNTEAFF
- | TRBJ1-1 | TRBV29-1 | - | TGCAGCGGCGGACAGCTCCGTGAAGCTTTCTTT | CSGGQLREAFF
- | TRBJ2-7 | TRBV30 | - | TGTGCCTGGAGTCGAGACACCTTCTACGAGCAGTACTTC | CAWSRDTFYEQYF
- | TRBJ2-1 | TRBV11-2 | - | TGTGCCAGCAGCTTAGATACTACCTACAATGAGCAGTTCTTC | CASSLDTTYNEQFF
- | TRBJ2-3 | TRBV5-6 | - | TGTGCCAGCAGCTTGGACTACTCCACAGATACGCAGTATTTT | CASSLDYSTDTQYF
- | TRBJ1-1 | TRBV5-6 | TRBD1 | TGTGCCAGCAGCTCCCAGGGGGGGGTACCTGAAGCTTTCTTT | CASSSQGGVPEAFF
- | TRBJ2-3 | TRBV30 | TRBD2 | TGTGCCTGGAGCGGGACTAGCGGGGTTATACCAGATACGCAGTATTTT | CAWSGTSGVIPDTQYF
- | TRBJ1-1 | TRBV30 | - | TGTGCCTGGAGCCCCGGGAGCACTGAAGCTTTCTTT | CAWSPGSTEAFF
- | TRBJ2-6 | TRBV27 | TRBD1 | TGTGCCAGCAGTCCGAGACAGGGGGCGTATGGGGCCAACGTCCTGACTTTC | CASSPRQGAYGANVLTF